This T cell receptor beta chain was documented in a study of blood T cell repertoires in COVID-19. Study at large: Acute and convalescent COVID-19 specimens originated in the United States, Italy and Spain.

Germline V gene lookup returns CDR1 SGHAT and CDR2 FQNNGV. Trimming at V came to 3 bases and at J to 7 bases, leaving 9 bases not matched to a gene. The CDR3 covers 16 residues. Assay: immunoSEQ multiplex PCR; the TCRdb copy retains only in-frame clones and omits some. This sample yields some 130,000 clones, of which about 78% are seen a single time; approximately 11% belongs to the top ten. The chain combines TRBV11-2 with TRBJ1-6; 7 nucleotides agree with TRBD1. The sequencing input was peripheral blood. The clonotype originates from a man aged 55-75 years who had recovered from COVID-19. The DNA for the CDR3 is TGTGCCAGCAGCTTGCTTGGGACAGTTGGGAATTCACCCCTCCACTTT. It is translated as CASSLLGTVGNSPLHF.